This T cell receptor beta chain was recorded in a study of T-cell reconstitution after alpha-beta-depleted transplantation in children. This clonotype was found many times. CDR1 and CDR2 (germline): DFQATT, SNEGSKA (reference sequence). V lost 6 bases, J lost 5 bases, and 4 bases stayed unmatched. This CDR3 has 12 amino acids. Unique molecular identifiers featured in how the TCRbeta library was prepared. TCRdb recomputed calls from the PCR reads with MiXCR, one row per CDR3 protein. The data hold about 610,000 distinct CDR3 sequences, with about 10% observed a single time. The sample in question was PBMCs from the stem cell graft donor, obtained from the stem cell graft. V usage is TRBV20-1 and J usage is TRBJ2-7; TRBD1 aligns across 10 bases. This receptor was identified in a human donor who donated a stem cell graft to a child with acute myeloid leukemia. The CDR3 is CSARQGANEQYF. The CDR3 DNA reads TGCAGTGCAAGACAGGGGGCGAACGAGCAGTACTTC.